Shown below are 10 T cell receptor beta chains from a single sample sequenced in a study of T cell changes during pregnancy in multiple sclerosis. The protocol was immunoSEQ multiplex PCR, while the TCRdb copy is restricted to in-frame clones and leaves out a portion. The sample consists of about 59,000 clones, around 94% of them appearing once. The specimen was CD8+ T cells from peripheral blood mononuclear cells, collected after pregnancy. These receptors were obtained from a female donor with multiple sclerosis, enrolled in a pregnancy study.

This chain connects TRBV27 to TRBJ1-2; 7 bases map to TRBD1. V was clipped by 5 bases and J by 4 bases; unmatched bases: 7. CDR3 length: 14 residues. CDR1 and CDR2 from the germline V gene are MNHEY and SMNVEV (reference sequence). As DNA, the CDR3 is TGTGCCAGCAGTACTACCGGGACAGCCTATGGCTACACCTTC. Protein: CASSTTGTAYGYTF.

The V call is TRBV6-1, the J call TRBJ1-1; 9 bases match TRBD1. Germline lookup yields CDR1 MNHNS and CDR2 SASEGT. Trimming cost V 3 bases and J 3 bases; bases outside gene matches: 17. This CDR3 region has 19 residues. For the CDR3, the DNA is TGTGCCAGCAGTGACCACCGGGACAGGGTCTCTTCATGGGACACTGAAGCTTTCTTT. Encoded protein: CASSDHRDRVSSWDTEAFF.

This clone has a handful of counts. This chain uses TRBV27 with TRBJ2-7; 9 bases agree with TRBD1. CDR1 and CDR2 (germline): MNHEY, SMNVEV (reference sequence). V was clipped by 6 bases and J by 6 bases; unmatched bases: 12. CDR3 length equals 15 residues. CDR3 bases: TGTGCCAGCAGCCCCCTCCGGGACAGGGTCCCCGAGCAGTACTTC. Amino acid sequence: CASSPLRDRVPEQYF.

CDR3 bases: TGTGCCAGCAGCGATCGACAGGGGGTCTATGGCTACACCTTC. As protein: CASSDRQGVYGYTF. The chain links TRBV13 to TRBJ1-2; 9 positions agree with TRBD1. J was trimmed by 4 bases and V by 5 bases; bases with no gene match: 5. CDR3 size: 14 residues. CDR1 PRHDT and CDR2 FYEKMQ come from the germline V gene (reference sequence).

The CDR3 loop is CASSFAGEETQYF. CDR3 nucleotides: TGTGCCAGCAGCTTCGCGGGGGAAGAGACCCAGTACTTC. The chain combines TRBV5-6 with TRBJ2-5, with 7 nucleotides matching TRBD2. This CDR3 contains 13 residues. CDR1 and CDR2 from the germline V gene are SGHDT and YYEEEE. The V segment lost 2 bases and the J segment 3 bases; nucleotides outside the gene matches: 1.

V is TRBV10-2 and J is TRBJ2-7; a weak D match, TRBD1 (6 bases). CDR1 is WSHSY and CDR2 is SAAADI in the germline V gene. The CDR3 has 11 residues. V dropped 9 bases and J dropped 5 bases, with 11 bases sitting between them. The CDR3 sequence: CASVRGHEQYF. CDR3 nucleotides: TGCGCCAGTGTCAGGGGCCACGAGCAGTACTTC.

The rearrangement links TRBV9 to TRBJ1-3; D not resolved. This CDR3 spans 14 amino acids. Germline assignment: CDR1 SGDLS and CDR2 YYNGEE. V lost 2 bases to trimming and J lost 2 bases, with 8 bases between them. The DNA for the CDR3 is TGTGCCAGCAGCGTTTCGGGGACTGGAAACACCATATATTTT. Its protein is CASSVSGTGNTIYF.

J is TRBJ1-1 and V is TRBV29-1; D is unclear. Germline CDR1 is SQVTM and CDR2 is ANQGSEA. CDR3 length: 11 amino acids. The ends were cut back, 4 bases at V and 4 bases at J, with 7 bases in the middle. DNA of the CDR3: TGCAGCGTTGGGAAGCGCACTGAAGCTTTCTTT. This gives the protein CSVGKRTEAFF.

This chain joins TRBV29-1 and TRBJ2-1; D gene uncertain. Trimming pared 1 base from V and 3 bases from J, leaving 19 bases between. Germline CDR1 reads SQVTM; CDR2 reads ANQGSEA. CDR3 size: 17 residues. The CDR3 DNA is TGCAGCGTTGAAGCCTCAAATGCTGGGCGAAACTACAATGAGCAGTTCTTC. Its translation is CSVEASNAGRNYNEQFF.

V and J are TRBV11-2 and TRBJ2-1, with 9 bases lining up with TRBD2. Germline V gene lookup returns CDR1 SGHAT and CDR2 FQNNGV. V dropped 1 base and J dropped 4; count of bases not matched to a gene: 5. The CDR3 consists of 16 residues. CDR3 protein: CASSLGGGRGYNEQFF. CDR3 coding DNA: TGTGCCAGCAGCTTAGGGGGCGGGAGGGGGTACAATGAGCAGTTCTTC. Drawing the rest from reference TRBV11-2 and TRBJ2-1, the complete variable domain is EAGVAQSPRYKIIEKRQSVAFWCNPISGHATLYWYQQILGQGPKLLIQFQNNGVVDDSQLPKDRFSAERLKGVDSTLKIQPAKLEDSAVYLCASSLGGGRGYNEQFFGPGTRLTVL.